In this sample, the clone carrying this TCR beta chain turned up a few times. Antigen: not known. Trimming stripped 0 bases from V and 1 base from J, with 16 bases between. Germline CDR1 is DFQATT and CDR2 is SNEGSKA (reference sequence). The CDR3 covers 17 residues. This specimen comes from a study of regulatory T cells in long-lasting Graves disease. Whole-study findings and limits: Among the persistent patients, some 2,900 public clonotypes were shared, more than the roughly 900 shared among new patients.

Time point in this sample: newly diagnosed GD, antithyroid drugs for less than 3 months. Isolated PBMC RNA provided the starting material for the TCR library. Library construction for TCR beta used iRepertoire HTBI primers and Arm-PCR of CDR3 regions. Using its own MiXCR run on the multiplex PCR reads, TCRdb lists one record per CDR3 protein. The profile shows more than 350,000 distinct CDR3 sequences, under 15% of them singletons. These data were likewise used in another study, on T cells in Graves' hyperthyroidism and ophthalmopathy. As that study records: During a first-round RT-PCR of the TCR CDR3, the HTBI primer set was used.

This sequence joins TRBV20-1 and TRBJ1-5; possibly TRBD1 for D (5 bases). Sequences were derived from peripheral blood mononuclear cells (PBMCs), sampled at new diagnosis, from a patient treated with antithyroid drugs. The TCR originated in a woman aged 25 to 39 with Graves disease. CDR3 sequence (DNA): TGCAGTGCTAGAGACCCCTCAGGGTCCTACAGCAATCAGCCCCAGCATTTT. This sequence encodes CSARDPSGSYSNQPQHF.